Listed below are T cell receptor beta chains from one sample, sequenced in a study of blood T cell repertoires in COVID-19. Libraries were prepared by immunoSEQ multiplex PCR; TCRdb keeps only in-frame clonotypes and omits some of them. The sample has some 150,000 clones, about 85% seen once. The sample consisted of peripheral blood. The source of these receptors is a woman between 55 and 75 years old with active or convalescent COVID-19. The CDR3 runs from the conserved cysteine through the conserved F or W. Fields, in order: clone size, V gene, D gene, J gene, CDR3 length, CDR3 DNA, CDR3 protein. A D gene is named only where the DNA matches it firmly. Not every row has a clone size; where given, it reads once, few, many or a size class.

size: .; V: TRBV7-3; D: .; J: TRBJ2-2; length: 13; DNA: TGTGCCAGCAGCCCACTTAACACCGGGGAGCTGTTTTTT; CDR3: CASSPLNTGELFF
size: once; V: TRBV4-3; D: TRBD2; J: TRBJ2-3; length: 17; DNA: TGCGCCAGCAGCCAAGATCTAATAGCGGGGGGGCCAGATACGCAGTATTTT; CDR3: CASSQDLIAGGPDTQYF
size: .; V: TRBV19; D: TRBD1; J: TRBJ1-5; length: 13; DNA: TGTGCCAGCACAGGGGAGCGTCTTTTGCCCCAGCATTTT; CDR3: CASTGERLLPQHF
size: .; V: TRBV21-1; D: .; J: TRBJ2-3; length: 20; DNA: TGTGCCAGCAGCAAAAAACGGGGCCTAGCGGGGAGGTCACGGGCAGATACGCAGTATTTT; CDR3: CASSKKRGLAGRSRADTQYF
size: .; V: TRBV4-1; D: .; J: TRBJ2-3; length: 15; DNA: TGCGCCAGCAGCCAAGAGCTCCCACAGTCAGATACGCAGTATTTT; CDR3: CASSQELPQSDTQYF
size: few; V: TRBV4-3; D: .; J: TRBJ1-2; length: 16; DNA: TGCGCCAGCAGCCAAGGGGACTGGTACTCTAACTATGGCTACACCTTC; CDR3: CASSQGDWYSNYGYTF
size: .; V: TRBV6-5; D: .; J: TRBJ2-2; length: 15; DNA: TGTGCCAGCAGGGTGGGGGGACGGTACACCGGGGAGCTGTTTTTT; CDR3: CASRVGGRYTGELFF
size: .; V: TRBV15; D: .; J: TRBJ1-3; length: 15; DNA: TGTGCCACCAGCAGACAACAGATGACTGGAAACACCATATATTTT; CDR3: CATSRQQMTGNTIYF
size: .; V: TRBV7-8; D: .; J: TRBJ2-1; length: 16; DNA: TGTGCCAGCAGCCTCTATCAAAACCCCATCTACAATGAGCAGTTCTTC; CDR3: CASSLYQNPIYNEQFF
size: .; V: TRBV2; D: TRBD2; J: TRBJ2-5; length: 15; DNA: TGTGCCAGCAGTGTGGCTAGCGGGGGGCAAGAGACCCAGTACTTC; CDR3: CASSVASGGQETQYF
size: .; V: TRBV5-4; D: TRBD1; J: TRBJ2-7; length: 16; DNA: TGTGCCAGCAGCGAGGGGACAGGGGGCACAGTCTACGAGCAGTACTTC; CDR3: CASSEGTGGTVYEQYF
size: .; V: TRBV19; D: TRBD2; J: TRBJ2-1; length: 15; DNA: TGTGCCAGTAGTACCCATAGCGGGGGGGCTAATGAGCAGTTCTTC; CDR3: CASSTHSGGANEQFF
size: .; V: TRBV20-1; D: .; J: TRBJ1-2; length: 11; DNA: TGCAGTGCTCTCGACAGGTCTGGCTACACCTTC; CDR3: CSALDRSGYTF
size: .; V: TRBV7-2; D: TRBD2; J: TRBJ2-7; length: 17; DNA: TGTGCCAGCAGGCCAAAACTAGCGGGGGGGAGGTCCTACGAGCAGTACTTC; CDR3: CASRPKLAGGRSYEQYF
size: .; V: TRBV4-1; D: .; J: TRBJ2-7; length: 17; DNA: TGCGCCAGCAGCCGGGGGACGGAGGGGTGGAGTGCCTACGAGCAGTACTTC; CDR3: CASSRGTEGWSAYEQYF
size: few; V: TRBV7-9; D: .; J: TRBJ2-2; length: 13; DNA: TGTGCCAGCAGCGGGACTGTCACCGGGGAGCTGTTTTTT; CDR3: CASSGTVTGELFF
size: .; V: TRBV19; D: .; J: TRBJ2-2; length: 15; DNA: TGTGCCAGTAGTGATAAGGGACTGATCGCCGGGGAGCTGTTTTTT; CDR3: CASSDKGLIAGELFF
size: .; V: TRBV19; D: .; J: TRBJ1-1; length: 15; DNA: TGTGCCAGTAGTTTCAGGGTAACCCTGAACACTGAAGCTTTCTTT; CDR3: CASSFRVTLNTEAFF
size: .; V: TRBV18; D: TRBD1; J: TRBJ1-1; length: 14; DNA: TGTGCCAGCTCACCTCGGACAGGGAACACTGAAGCTTTCTTT; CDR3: CASSPRTGNTEAFF
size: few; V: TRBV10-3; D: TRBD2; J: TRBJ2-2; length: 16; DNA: TGTGCCATCAGTGAGTCTAGCGGGGGGACGGCCGGGGAGCTGTTTTTT; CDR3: CAISESSGGTAGELFF
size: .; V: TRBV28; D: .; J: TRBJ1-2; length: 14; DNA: TGTGCCAGCAGTTCAATGACAGCTAACTATGGCTACACCTTC; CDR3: CASSSMTANYGYTF
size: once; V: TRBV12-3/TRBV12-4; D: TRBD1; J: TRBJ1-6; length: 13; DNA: TGTGCCAGCAGAGACACAGGGGAATCACCCCTCCACTTT; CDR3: CASRDTGESPLHF
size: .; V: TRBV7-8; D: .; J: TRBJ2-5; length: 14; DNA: TGTGCCAGCACCCCCCTAATTTTTCAAGAGACCCAGTACTTC; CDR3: CASTPLIFQETQYF
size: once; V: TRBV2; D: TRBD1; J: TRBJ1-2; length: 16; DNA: TGTGCCAGCAGGTCTTTCCCGACAGGGAAGAACTATGGCTACACCTTC; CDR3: CASRSFPTGKNYGYTF
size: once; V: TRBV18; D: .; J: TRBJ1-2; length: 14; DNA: TGTGCCAGCGGTACGTTAGGGGTTGACTATGGCTACACCTTC; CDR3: CASGTLGVDYGYTF
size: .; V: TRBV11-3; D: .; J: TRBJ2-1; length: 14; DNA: TGTGCCAGCAGCTTGGGCAGGGGATCAAATGAGCAGTTCTTC; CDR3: CASSLGRGSNEQFF
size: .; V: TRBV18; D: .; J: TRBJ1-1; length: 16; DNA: TGTGCCAGCTCACCGACTTACGGAGGGTTGGCCACTGAAGCTTTCTTT; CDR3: CASSPTYGGLATEAFF
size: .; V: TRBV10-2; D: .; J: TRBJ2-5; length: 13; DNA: TGCGCCAGCAGAGCCGGTAACGAAGAGACCCAGTACTTC; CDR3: CASRAGNEETQYF
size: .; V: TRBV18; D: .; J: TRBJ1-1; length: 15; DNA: TGTGCCAGCTCACGGGACGGCATCGCGGGAGTCGAAGCTTTCTTT; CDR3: CASSRDGIAGVEAFF
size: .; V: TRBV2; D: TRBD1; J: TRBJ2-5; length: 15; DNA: TGTGCCAGCAGCGAAACAGGGGGCCGGGGGGAGACCCAGTACTTC; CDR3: CASSETGGRGETQYF
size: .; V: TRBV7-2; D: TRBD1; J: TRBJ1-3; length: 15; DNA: TGTGCCAGCAGCTTAACGGGAGGGGGCGCAAACACCATATATTTT; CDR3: CASSLTGGGANTIYF
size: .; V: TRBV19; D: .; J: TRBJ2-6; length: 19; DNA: TGTGCCAGTAGTATAGAAGGAACCTGGGGGGTTAAAGGGGCCAACGTCCTGACTTTC; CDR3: CASSIEGTWGVKGANVLTF
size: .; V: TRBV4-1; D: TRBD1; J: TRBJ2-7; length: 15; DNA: TGCGCCAGCAGCCAGGTTATTGGAAGGGGGCGCGAGCAGTACTTC; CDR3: CASSQVIGRGREQYF
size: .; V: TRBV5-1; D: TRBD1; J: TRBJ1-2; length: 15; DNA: TGCGCCAGCAGCGGCTGGACAGGGGAGGCCTATGGCTACACCTTC; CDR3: CASSGWTGEAYGYTF
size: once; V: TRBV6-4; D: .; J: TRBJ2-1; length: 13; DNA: TGTGCCAGCAGTCTCGCCCGCGACAATGAGCAGTTCTTC; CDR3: CASSLARDNEQFF
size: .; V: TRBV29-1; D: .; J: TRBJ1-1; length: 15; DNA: TGCAGCGTTGTTCCCACCGGGGGGCGAGGAACTGAAGCTTTCTTT; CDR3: CSVVPTGGRGTEAFF
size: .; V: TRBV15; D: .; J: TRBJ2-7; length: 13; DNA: TGTGCCACCAGCAGACACCCGGAGGGCGAGCAGTACTTC; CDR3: CATSRHPEGEQYF
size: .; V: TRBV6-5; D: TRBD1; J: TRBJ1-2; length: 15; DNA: TGTGCCAGCAGCGGGGTACAGGGGGCGCGTGACGGCTACACCTTC; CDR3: CASSGVQGARDGYTF
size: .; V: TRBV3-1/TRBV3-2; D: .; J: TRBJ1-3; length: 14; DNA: TGTGCCAGCAGCCTACACCTGGAGGGAAACACCATATATTTT; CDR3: CASSLHLEGNTIYF
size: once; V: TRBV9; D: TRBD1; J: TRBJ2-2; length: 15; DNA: TGTGCCAGCAGCGCGACAGGGGGGAACACCGGGGAGCTGTTTTTT; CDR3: CASSATGGNTGELFF
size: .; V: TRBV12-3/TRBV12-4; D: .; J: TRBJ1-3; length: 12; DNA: TGTGCCAGCAGTTTCTTTGTAAACACCATATATTTT; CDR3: CASSFFVNTIYF